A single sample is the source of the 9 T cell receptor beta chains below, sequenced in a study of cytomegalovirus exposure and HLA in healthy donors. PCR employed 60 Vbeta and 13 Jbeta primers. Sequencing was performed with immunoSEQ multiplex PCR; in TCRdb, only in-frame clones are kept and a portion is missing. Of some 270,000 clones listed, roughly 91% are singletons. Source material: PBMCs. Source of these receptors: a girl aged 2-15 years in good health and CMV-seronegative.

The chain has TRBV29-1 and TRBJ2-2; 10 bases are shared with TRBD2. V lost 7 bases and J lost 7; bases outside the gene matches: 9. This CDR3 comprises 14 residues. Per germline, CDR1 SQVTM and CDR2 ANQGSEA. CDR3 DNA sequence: TGCAGCGCGAGGGAGCGGGGGGGCGACGGGGAGCTGTTTTTT. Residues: CSARERGGDGELFF.

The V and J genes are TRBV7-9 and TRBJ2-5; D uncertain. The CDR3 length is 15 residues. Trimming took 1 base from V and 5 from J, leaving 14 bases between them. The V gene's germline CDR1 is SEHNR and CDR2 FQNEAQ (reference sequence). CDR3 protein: CASSLDAASTETQYF. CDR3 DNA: TGTGCCAGCAGCTTAGATGCGGCCTCAACGGAGACCCAGTACTTC.

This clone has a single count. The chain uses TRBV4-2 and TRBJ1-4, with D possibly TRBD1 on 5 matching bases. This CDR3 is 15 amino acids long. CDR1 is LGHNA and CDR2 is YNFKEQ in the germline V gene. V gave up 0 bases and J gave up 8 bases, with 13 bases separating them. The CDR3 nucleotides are TGTGCCAGCAGCCAAGAATCAGGGATAAAAGAAAAACTGTTTTTT. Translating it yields CASSQESGIKEKLFF.

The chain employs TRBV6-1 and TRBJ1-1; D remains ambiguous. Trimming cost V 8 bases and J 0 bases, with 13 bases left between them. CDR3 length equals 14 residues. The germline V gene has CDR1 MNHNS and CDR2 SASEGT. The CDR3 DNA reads TGTGCCAGCCACCTCGGAGGGCTGAACACTGAAGCTTTCTTT. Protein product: CASHLGGLNTEAFF.

The CDR3 DNA is TGTGCCATCACCGGGACAGGGGCGTACGACGAGCAGTACTTC. Its translation: CAITGTGAYDEQYF. V and J are TRBV10-3 and TRBJ2-7; 10 nucleotides line up with TRBD1. This CDR3 contains 14 residues. Germline CDR1 and CDR2: ENHRY and SYGVKD. Trimming cost V 7 bases and J 5 bases; bases outside gene matches: 8.

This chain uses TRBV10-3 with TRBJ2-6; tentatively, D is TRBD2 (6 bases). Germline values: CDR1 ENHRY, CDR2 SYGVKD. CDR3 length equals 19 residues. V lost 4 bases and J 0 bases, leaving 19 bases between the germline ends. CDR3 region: CAISGSQWDLASGANVLTF. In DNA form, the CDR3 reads TGTGCCATCAGTGGCTCCCAGTGGGACTTGGCCTCTGGGGCCAACGTCCTGACTTTC.

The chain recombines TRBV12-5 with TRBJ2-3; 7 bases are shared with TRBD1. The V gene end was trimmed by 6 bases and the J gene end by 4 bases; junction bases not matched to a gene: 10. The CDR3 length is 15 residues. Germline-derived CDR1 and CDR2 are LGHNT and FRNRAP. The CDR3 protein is CASGQGGAGADTQYF. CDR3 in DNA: TGTGCTAGTGGCCAAGGGGGCGCCGGCGCAGATACGCAGTATTTT.

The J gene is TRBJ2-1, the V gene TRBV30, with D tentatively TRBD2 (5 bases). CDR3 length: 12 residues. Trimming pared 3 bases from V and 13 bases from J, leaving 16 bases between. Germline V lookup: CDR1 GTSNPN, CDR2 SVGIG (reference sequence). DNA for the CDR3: TGTGCCTGGAGGAGGGATGCAGAGGGTCAGTTCTTC. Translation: CAWRRDAEGQFF.

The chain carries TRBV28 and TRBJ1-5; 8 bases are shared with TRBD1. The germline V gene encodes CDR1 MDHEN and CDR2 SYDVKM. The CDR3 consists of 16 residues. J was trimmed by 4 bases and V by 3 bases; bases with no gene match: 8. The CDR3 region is CASSFSWTGMNQPQHF. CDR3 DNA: TGTGCCAGCAGTTTTTCTTGGACAGGGATGAATCAGCCCCAGCATTTT.